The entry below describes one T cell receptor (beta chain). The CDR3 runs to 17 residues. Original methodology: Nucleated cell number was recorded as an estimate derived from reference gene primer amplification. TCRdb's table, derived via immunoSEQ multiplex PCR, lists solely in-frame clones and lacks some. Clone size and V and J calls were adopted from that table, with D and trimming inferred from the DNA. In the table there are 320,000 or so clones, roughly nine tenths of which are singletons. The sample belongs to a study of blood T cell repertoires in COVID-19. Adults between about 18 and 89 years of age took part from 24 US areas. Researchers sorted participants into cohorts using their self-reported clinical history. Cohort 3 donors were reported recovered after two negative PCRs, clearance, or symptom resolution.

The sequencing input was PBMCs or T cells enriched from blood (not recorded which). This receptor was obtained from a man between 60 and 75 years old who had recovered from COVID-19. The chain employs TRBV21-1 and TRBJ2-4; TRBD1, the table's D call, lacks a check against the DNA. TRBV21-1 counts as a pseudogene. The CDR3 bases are TGTGCCAGCAGCAAAAGGGGACAGGGGATAGCCAAAAACATTCAGTACTTC. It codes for CASSKRGQGIAKNIQYF.